The 20 T cell receptor beta chains below come from one sample, sequenced in a study of blood T cell repertoires in COVID-19. Sequencing used immunoSEQ multiplex PCR; TCRdb keeps in-frame clones, though not all of them. The sample holds approximately 300,000 clones, around 88% seen once. The sequencing input was peripheral blood. The receptors originated from a woman aged 45-65 years with acute or convalescent COVID-19.

This rearrangement joins TRBV5-1 to TRBJ2-7, with D perhaps TRBD1 (5 bases). CDR3 length equals 13 residues. Germline V gene sequence: CDR1 SGHRS, CDR2 YFSETQ. Trimming stripped 5 bases from V and 2 bases from J, with 11 bases between. Here the CDR3 reads CASSPQGTYEQYF. CDR3 coding DNA: TGCGCCAGCAGTCCCCAGGGTACCTACGAGCAGTACTTC.

The chain is built from TRBV6-5 and TRBJ2-3; 8 bases are shared with TRBD2. With 0 bases clipped from V and 4 bases from J, the junction kept 3 bases outside the gene matches. Germline CDR1 is MNHEY and CDR2 is SVGAGI. The CDR3 runs 15 residues. This CDR3 is CASSYSAGVPDTQYF. DNA of the CDR3: TGTGCCAGCAGTTACTCAGCGGGAGTGCCAGATACGCAGTATTTT.

The chain combines TRBV20-1 with TRBJ1-1; D is unresolved. CDR3 length equals 12 residues. Between the trimmed V and J ends, which lost 3 bases and 1 base, there was a span of 6 bases. CDR1 is DFQATT and CDR2 is SNEGSKA in the germline V gene (reference sequence). The CDR3, as DNA: TGCAGTGCTAGTCGACAGAACACTGAAGCTTTCTTT. It codes for CSASRQNTEAFF.

The V call is TRBV11-2, the J call TRBJ1-6; no firm D call. CDR3 length: 15 amino acids. Germline CDR1 SGHAT, CDR2 FQNNGV. Between the trimmed V and J ends, which lost 0 bases and 7 bases, there was a span of 10 bases. The CDR3 loop is CASSLDPGWNSPLHF. In DNA, the CDR3 is TGTGCCAGCAGCTTAGATCCGGGATGGAATTCACCCCTCCACTTT.

The chain links TRBV24-1 to TRBJ2-1; possible D gene TRBD2, 7 bases. The CDR3 extends over 13 amino acids. Trimming cost V 5 bases and J 8 bases, with 12 bases left between them. Germline V gene lookup returns CDR1 KGHDR and CDR2 SFDVKD. The CDR3 sequence: CATSGPGGYEQFF. For the CDR3, the DNA is TGTGCCACCAGTGGGCCGGGGGGCTATGAGCAGTTCTTC.

This clone showed up just once. The rearrangement links TRBV19 to TRBJ1-5; D remains ambiguous. V was trimmed by 0 bases and J by 6 bases, leaving 15 bases between them. This CDR3 has 16 amino acids. Per the germline V gene, CDR1 is LNHDA and CDR2 is SQIVND (reference sequence). The CDR3 DNA reads TGTGCCAGTAGTATAGATCCTGGGCCCCGCAGTCAGCCCCAGCATTTT. Amino acid sequence: CASSIDPGPRSQPQHF. The complete variable domain, with remaining parts taken from reference TRBV19 and TRBJ1-5, reads DGGITQSPKYLFRKEGQNVTLSCEQNLNHDAMYWYRQDPGQGLRLIYYSQIVNDFQKGDIAEGYSVSREKKESFPLTVTSAQKNPTAFYLCASSIDPGPRSQPQHFGDGTRLSIL.

This clone was counted once. The V call is TRBV5-1, the J call TRBJ2-5; weak D call: TRBD2 (6 bases). The length of the CDR3 is 14 residues. Trimming removed 6 bases from V and 5 bases from J, with 17 bases in between. Germline values: CDR1 SGHRS, CDR2 YFSETQ. The CDR3 protein is CASTPGLLEETQYF. The CDR3 DNA sequence: TGCGCCAGCACCCCGGGACTCCTGGAGGAGACCCAGTACTTC.

J is TRBJ1-5 and V is TRBV29-1; TRBD1 is a possible D gene (6 bases). Germline CDR1 SQVTM, CDR2 ANQGSEA. Between the trimmed V and J ends, which lost 6 bases and 3 bases, there was a span of 18 bases. The CDR3 covers 15 residues. The CDR3 is CSVRGGAENNQPQHF. The DNA of the CDR3 is TGCAGCGTCCGGGGGGGGGCAGAGAACAATCAGCCCCAGCATTTT.

The chain employs TRBV4-2 and TRBJ2-7, with a possible D match to TRBD2 (6 bases). Germline V gene lookup returns CDR1 LGHNA and CDR2 YNFKEQ. This CDR3 region has 16 residues. The V and J ends lost 0 bases and 2 bases respectively, with 14 bases between them. This CDR3 is CASSQDHAGGAYEQYF. CDR3 in DNA: TGTGCCAGCAGCCAAGATCACGCCGGGGGAGCCTACGAGCAGTACTTC.

The chain employs TRBV6-5 and TRBJ2-1; D remains unclear. The CDR3 has 14 amino acids. V lost 2 bases, J lost 3 bases, and 8 bases lay in between. The germline CDR1 and CDR2 sequences are MNHEY and SVGAGI. CDR3 loop: CASSYRGNYNEQFF. Here the CDR3 DNA reads TGTGCCAGCAGTTACAGAGGCAACTACAATGAGCAGTTCTTC.

This sequence joins TRBV6-4 and TRBJ2-1; TRBD2 might be the D (6 bases). The V end lost 5 bases, the J end lost 2 bases, and 13 bases lay between the germline ends. Germline-derived CDR1 and CDR2 are MRHNA and SNTAGT. CDR3 size: 15 residues. The CDR3 reads CASSPLAGTYNEQFF. DNA for the CDR3: TGTGCCAGCAGTCCTCTCGCGGGAACCTACAATGAGCAGTTCTTC.

V is TRBV29-1 and J is TRBJ2-2; 7 bases align to TRBD1. In germline, CDR1 is SQVTM, CDR2 ANQGSEA. The CDR3 consists of 15 residues. V gave up 3 bases and J gave up 2 bases; unmatched junction bases: 6. The CDR3 DNA is TGCAGCGTTGAGGGGACAGCTGAAAACACCGGGGAGCTGTTTTTT. As protein: CSVEGTAENTGELFF.

The chain carries TRBV11-2 and TRBJ1-2; the D is unclear. V was clipped by 0 bases and J by 4 bases, with 21 bases between them. Germline CDR1 is SGHAT and CDR2 is FQNNGV. This CDR3 is built from 18 residues. CDR3: CASSLDLASGARGYGYTF. The DNA of the CDR3 is TGTGCCAGCAGCTTAGATCTGGCGTCAGGCGCTCGGGGCTATGGCTACACCTTC.

The J gene is TRBJ2-5, the V gene TRBV19; D perhaps matches TRBD1 (6 bases). CDR1 and CDR2 (germline): LNHDA, SQIVND (reference sequence). Trimming pared 4 bases from V and 5 bases from J, leaving 14 bases between. The CDR3 consists of 14 residues. The CDR3 loop reads CASSKRTGHETQYF. For the CDR3, the DNA is TGTGCCAGTAGTAAAAGAACAGGGCACGAGACCCAGTACTTC.

This sequence joins TRBV9 and TRBJ1-2; D is ambiguous. The ends were cut back, 3 bases at V and 0 bases at J, with 15 bases in the middle. CDR3 length equals 16 residues. The V gene's germline CDR1 is SGDLS and CDR2 YYNGEE. CDR3 DNA sequence: TGTGCCAGCAGCGCGAGACCTCAGGTAGCTAACTATGGCTACACCTTC. It is translated as CASSARPQVANYGYTF.

This rearrangement joins TRBV28 to TRBJ2-5, with D perhaps matching TRBD1 (5 bases). The V end was cut by 5 bases, the J end by 1 base, with 8 bases between. CDR1 MDHEN and CDR2 SYDVKM come from the germline V gene. This CDR3 is built from 13 residues. CDR3 DNA: TGTGCCAGCAGTACAGGATTCCAAGAGACCCAGTACTTC. Translation: CASSTGFQETQYF.

The V call is TRBV6-2 or TRBV6-3, the J call TRBJ2-5; 13 bases are shared with TRBD2. Germline CDR1 and CDR2: MNHEY and SVGEGT. CDR3 length: 15 amino acids. Trimming took 6 bases from V and 2 from J; bases not matched to a gene: 3. The CDR3 loop reads CASSPLAGGQETQYF. CDR3 nucleotides: TGTGCCAGCAGCCCACTAGCGGGAGGGCAAGAGACCCAGTACTTC.

The chain employs TRBV5-1 and TRBJ1-2; 7 bases agree with TRBD1. V shed 0 bases and J 7 bases; nucleotides not matched to a gene: 3. Germline loops: CDR1 SGHRS, CDR2 YFSETQ. This CDR3 is 13 amino acids long. The CDR3: CASSLAQGGGYTF. The CDR3 DNA reads TGCGCCAGCAGCTTGGCTCAGGGGGGTGGCTACACCTTC.

V gene TRBV7-9 combines with J gene TRBJ1-6, with 7 bases that match TRBD1. Germline CDR1 SEHNR, CDR2 FQNEAQ (reference sequence). CDR3 size: 16 residues. J lost 14 bases, V lost 5 bases, and 18 bases had no gene match. CDR3: CASSQMSGRGSMTLHF. The DNA for the CDR3 is TGTGCCAGCAGCCAAATGTCGGGCAGGGGGAGCATGACCCTCCACTTT.

This chain uses TRBV30 with TRBJ1-1; D perhaps matches TRBD1 (6 bases). V lost 2 bases to trimming and J lost 5 bases, with 15 bases between them. CDR3 length: 14 amino acids. CDR1 and CDR2 (germline): GTSNPN, SVGIG (reference sequence). CDR3 loop: CAWSIGTQGTEAFF. CDR3 nucleotide sequence: TGTGCCTGGAGTATCGGGACCCAGGGGACTGAAGCTTTCTTT.